Below are 15 T cell receptor beta chains sequenced from a single sample in a study of Ad26.COV2.S vaccination and SARS-CoV-2 variants. Treatment denoted: roughly 20 received Ad26.COV2.S at low or high dose, single or two shots; roughly 5 received placebo; per-sample allocation not given. Following the first vaccine or placebo injection, samples were taken on day 63. Only in-frame clones appear in the TCRdb table, and some are missing; sequencing was by immunoSEQ multiplex PCR. The sample has a few hundred thousand clones, under 90% seen once. Source: peripheral blood, taken in a trial of Ad26.COV2.S vaccine versus placebo. These receptors came from a person between 18 and 60 years old who received the Ad26.COV2.S COVID-19 vaccine or a placebo.

The rearrangement links TRBV5-1 to TRBJ2-1; weak D call: TRBD2 (6 bases). V was shortened by 0 bases and J by 4 bases, with 8 bases between the two germline ends. This CDR3 has 14 residues. Germline-derived CDR1 and CDR2 are SGHRS and YFSETQ. CDR3 in amino acids: CASSLDGGYNEQFF. In nucleotides, the CDR3 is TGCGCCAGCAGCTTGGACGGAGGGTACAATGAGCAGTTCTTC.

V and J are TRBV7-2 and TRBJ1-4, with D hard to call. CDR3 size: 15 residues. Germline V lookup: CDR1 SGHTA, CDR2 FQGNSA. Trimming took 2 bases from V and 5 from J, leaving 12 bases between them. The CDR3 nucleotides are TGTGCCAGCAGCTTATTGTGGCAGCCGAATGAAAAACTGTTTTTT. Amino acid sequence: CASSLLWQPNEKLFF.

The chain recombines TRBV14 with TRBJ2-1, with D maybe TRBD2 (6 bases). CDR1 SGHDN and CDR2 FVKESK come from the germline V gene. The CDR3 extends over 17 amino acids. Trimming took 3 bases from V and 0 from J, leaving 15 bases between them. CDR3 protein: CASSQKGAGLSYNEQFF. The CDR3 region has the DNA TGTGCCAGCAGCCAGAAAGGAGCGGGCCTCTCCTACAATGAGCAGTTCTTC.

The V and J genes are TRBV14 and TRBJ2-5, with D unclear. There are 13 residues in the CDR3. V shed 3 bases and J shed 4 bases, with 9 bases lying between them. In germline, CDR1 is SGHDN, CDR2 FVKESK. CDR3 DNA sequence: TGTGCCAGCAGCCAGTGGACCTCAGAGACCCAGTACTTC. Translating gives CASSQWTSETQYF.

The V call is TRBV6-5, the J call TRBJ1-4; 10 nucleotides line up with TRBD1. The CDR3 contains 15 residues. The ends lost 5 bases at V and 5 bases at J; junction bases unmatched: 5. CDR1 is MNHEY and CDR2 is SVGAGI in the germline V gene. The CDR3 coding sequence is TGTGCCAGCAGTCCCGGGACAGGGGTCAATGAAAAACTGTTTTTT. This encodes CASSPGTGVNEKLFF.

The chain recombines TRBV6-6 with TRBJ1-6; 8 nucleotides match TRBD1. J gave up 11 bases and V 6 bases, and 9 bases lay outside the gene matches. The germline gives CDR1 MNHNY, CDR2 SVGAGI (reference sequence). The CDR3 loop spans 14 amino acids. The CDR3 DNA sequence: TGTGCCAGCAGGGCAGGACAGGGTTTGCCACCCCTCCACTTT. This encodes CASRAGQGLPPLHF.

For the CDR3, the DNA is TGTGCCAGCAGCGTAGACCCCGACAGGGTCGACTTGAACACTGAAGCTTTCTTT. Translation: CASSVDPDRVDLNTEAFF. The chain joins TRBV9 to TRBJ1-1; 7 positions match TRBD1. CDR1 is SGDLS, CDR2 YYNGEE, per germline. J was trimmed by 0 bases and V by 0 bases; bases with no gene match: 11. The CDR3 is made up of 18 amino acids. Complete variable domain (other parts from reference TRBV9 and TRBJ1-1): DSGVTQTPKHLITATGQRVTLRCSPRSGDLSVYWYQQSLDQGLQFLIQYYNGEERAKGNILERFSAQQFPDLHSELNLSSLELGDSALYFCASSVDPDRVDLNTEAFFGQGTRLTVV.

This clone was detected only once. The chain uses TRBV6-2 or TRBV6-3 and TRBJ2-2; D is undetermined. The CDR3 has 13 amino acids. Trimming took 4 bases from V and 0 from J, leaving 3 bases between them. Germline CDR1 and CDR2: MNHEY and SVGEGT. The chain's CDR3 is CASSFANTGELFF. In DNA, the CDR3 is TGTGCCAGCAGTTTCGCGAACACCGGGGAGCTGTTTTTT.

V is TRBV5-6 and J is TRBJ2-3; 11 positions agree with TRBD2. The V gene's germline CDR1 is SGHDT and CDR2 YYEEEE. Losses at the gene ends were 4 bases for V and 4 bases for J; bases not matched to a gene: 5. The CDR3 runs 15 residues. CDR3 loop: CASSPGLAGADTQYF. As DNA, the CDR3 is TGTGCCAGCAGCCCAGGACTAGCGGGTGCAGATACGCAGTATTTT.

CDR3 amino acids: CASSYFSGQGPYGYTF. In DNA form, the CDR3 reads TGTGCCAGCAGTTACTTCTCTGGACAGGGACCCTATGGCTACACCTTC. The rearrangement uses TRBV6-5 and TRBJ1-2; TRBD1 aligns across 8 bases. This CDR3 contains 16 residues. The germline V gene has CDR1 MNHEY and CDR2 SVGAGI. Germline trimming cut 1 base from V and 4 bases from J; bases unmatched to any gene: 8.

The chain carries TRBV5-4 and TRBJ1-4; a possible D gene is TRBD1 (6 bases). Germline CDR1 and CDR2: SGHNT and YYREEE (reference sequence). This CDR3 region has 15 residues. V shed 2 bases and J shed 8 bases, with 16 bases lying between them. CDR3 DNA sequence: TGTGCCAGCAGCTTCCTGGGACAAAGGGGGGAAAAACTGTTTTTT. As protein: CASSFLGQRGEKLFF. The whole variable domain, remainder taken from reference TRBV5-4 and TRBJ1-4, is ETGVTQSPTHLIKTRGQQVTLRCSSQSGHNTVSWYQQALGQGPQFIFQYYREEENGRGNFPPRFSGLQFPNYSSELNVNALELDDSALYLCASSFLGQRGEKLFFGSGTQLSVL.

This clone was seen just once. The genes are TRBV7-6 and TRBJ2-2; the D is unclear. Germline V gene lookup returns CDR1 SGHVS and CDR2 FNYEAQ. The CDR3 is 15 residues long. V lost 1 base, J lost 4 bases, and 10 bases lay in between. The CDR3 sequence: CASSLVAEITGELFF. CDR3 in DNA: TGTGCCAGCAGCTTAGTGGCCGAAATCACCGGGGAGCTGTTTTTT.

Note on this clone: Other DNA sequences in this specimen translate into the identical CDR3. J is TRBJ1-1 and V is TRBV7-9; D not resolved. The ends were cut back, 1 base at V and 1 base at J, with 7 bases in the middle. This CDR3 has 14 residues. Germline CDR1 SEHNR, CDR2 FQNEAQ (reference sequence). CDR3 protein: CASSLGAGNTEAFF. The CDR3 bases are TGTGCCAGCAGCTTAGGGGCAGGGAACACTGAAGCTTTCTTT. Full variable domain (missing parts from reference TRBV7-9 and TRBJ1-1): DTGVSQNPRHKITKRGQNVTFRCDPISEHNRLYWYRQTLGQGPEFLTYFQNEAQLEKSRLLSDRFSAERPKGSFSTLEIQRTEQGDSAMYLCASSLGAGNTEAFFGQGTRLTVV.

In this sample, this clone turned up a few times. The chain employs TRBV7-5 and TRBJ1-5. TRBV7-5 is a pseudogene segment. The CDR3 spans 17 residues. As DNA, the CDR3 is TGTGCCAGAAGCTTAGGGTGGATCCCAGATAGCAATCAGCCCCAGCATTTT. Its translation: CARSLGWIPDSNQPQHF.

The genes are TRBV7-8 and TRBJ2-3; the D is unclear. With 5 bases removed from V and 11 bases from J, the gap between germline ends came to 14 bases. CDR3 size: 12 residues. CDR1 is SGHVS, CDR2 FQNEAQ, per germline. The CDR3 DNA reads TGTGCCAGCAGCCCGACCATTCCACAGCAGTATTTT. Protein sequence: CASSPTIPQQYF.